The clone carrying this T cell receptor (beta chain) was detected ten times or more. Its specificity is not known. Libraries for naive CD8 T cells, which were made from around 18,000 to 910,000 sorted cells, drew on 10%, 30% or 50% of the RNA. Previously reported methods and listed TCR primers produced the bulk TCR libraries. TCRdb re-called the PCR reads through MiXCR, storing one row per CDR3 protein. The sample shows about 640,000 distinct CDR3 sequences, 20% of them seen only once. This sample was included in a study of molecular identifiers for immune sequencing clone quantification. CDR1 is ENHRY, CDR2 SYGVKD, per germline. The ends were cut back, 2 bases at V and 1 base at J, with 8 bases in the middle. The CDR3 loop spans 14 amino acids. The study, taken as a whole, reports: Identical TCR molecules that share a barcode could lead to an underestimation of highly expanded clone sizes. Clones carrying above 20 RNA copies accounted for over 97% of effector molecules, under 1% in naive cells.

The sequenced sample was naive CD8+ T cells from blood, with Jurkat cell RNA spiked in. Stated subset: FACS-sorted CD8+CD4-CCR7+CD45RA+ naive T cells. This clonotype was obtained from a human donor in good health. Some libraries in this study had Jurkat cell RNA spiked in. The rearrangement joins TRBV10-3 to TRBJ1-1; possibly TRBD1 for D (5 bases). The CDR3 sequence: CAISEPTANTEAFF. The CDR3 DNA follows: TGTGCCATCAGTGAGCCGACAGCGAACACTGAAGCTTTCTTT.